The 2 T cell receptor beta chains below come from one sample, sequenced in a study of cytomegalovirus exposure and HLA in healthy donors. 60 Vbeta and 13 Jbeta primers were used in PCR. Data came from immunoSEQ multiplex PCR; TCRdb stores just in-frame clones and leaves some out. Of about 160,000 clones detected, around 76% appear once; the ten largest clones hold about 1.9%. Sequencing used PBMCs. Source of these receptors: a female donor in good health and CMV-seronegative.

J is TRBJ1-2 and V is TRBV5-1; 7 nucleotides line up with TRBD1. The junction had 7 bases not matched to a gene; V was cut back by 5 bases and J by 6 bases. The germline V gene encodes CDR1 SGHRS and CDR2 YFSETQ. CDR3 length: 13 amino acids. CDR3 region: CASSFQGGDGYTF. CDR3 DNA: TGCGCCAGCAGTTTTCAGGGGGGTGATGGCTACACCTTC.

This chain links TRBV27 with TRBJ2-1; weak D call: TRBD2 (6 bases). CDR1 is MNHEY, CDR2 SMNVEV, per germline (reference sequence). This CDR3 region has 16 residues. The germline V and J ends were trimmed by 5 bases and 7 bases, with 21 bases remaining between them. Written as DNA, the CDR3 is TGTGCCAGCAGTCCACCCGGGGGTGTGGGGAAAAATGAGCAGTTCTTC. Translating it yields CASSPPGGVGKNEQFF.